This T cell receptor (beta chain) was recovered during a study of blood T cell repertoires in COVID-19. Study background: Both acute and convalescent COVID-19 samples were obtained from the United States, Italy and Spain. Sources were T cells, B-cell-depleted T cells, or PBMCs; the material itself was cDNA or gDNA.

This clone was observed once. The CDR3 has 14 residues. Per germline, CDR1 SGHVS and CDR2 FQNEAQ. Germline trimming cut 6 bases from V and 5 bases from J; bases unmatched to any gene: 8. The authors' processing: Estimated nucleated cell counts came from reference gene primer amplification. TCRdb's table, derived via immunoSEQ multiplex PCR, lists solely in-frame clones and lacks some. V and J calls and clone size are as listed in that table; D and trimming were resolved from the DNA. Seen here are about 130,000 clones, more than 75% observed once, and the top ten hold roughly 3.6%. This receptor was identified in a woman aged 60 to 75 with acute or convalescent COVID-19. The V gene is TRBV7-8, the J gene TRBJ2-5; 8 nucleotides align to TRBD2. Sequenced: peripheral blood. As DNA, the CDR3 is TGTGCCAGCAGACATAGCGGGGTTGAGGAGACCCAGTACTTC. This sequence encodes CASRHSGVEETQYF.